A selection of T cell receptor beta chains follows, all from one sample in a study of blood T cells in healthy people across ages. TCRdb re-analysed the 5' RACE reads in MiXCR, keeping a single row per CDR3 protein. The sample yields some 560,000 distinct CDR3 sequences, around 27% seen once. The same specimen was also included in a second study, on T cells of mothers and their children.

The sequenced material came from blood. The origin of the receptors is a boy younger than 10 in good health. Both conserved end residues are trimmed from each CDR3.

ATGSGTDTQY	TRBV10-3	TRBJ2-3
ASSRTGAPKETQY	TRBV12-3/TRBV12-4	TRBJ2-5
ASSLSPSEGRGTGELF	TRBV27	TRBJ2-2
ASSPDREYGYT	TRBV5-6	TRBJ1-2
ASIRAGYSNQPKH	TRBV28	TRBJ1-5
ASSRGREQF	TRBV7-6	TRBJ2-1
ASSPGTLAKNIQY	TRBV12-3/TRBV12-4	TRBJ2-4
ASSQEPQGYNEQF	TRBV4-3	TRBJ2-1
ASSLSRLSEKLF	TRBV7-2	TRBJ1-4
ASSEETGVNTGELF	TRBV6-1	TRBJ2-2
ASSSSPGQGEMDGYT	TRBV7-9	TRBJ1-2